This note documents a single T cell receptor beta chain sequence. Its specificity is unknown. Genomic DNA templated the TCR beta VDJ and CDR3 profiling. TCRdb re-called the reads through MiXCR, storing one row per CDR3 protein. The data hold about 160,000 distinct CDR3 sequences, with around 40% observed a single time. V lost 6 bases to trimming and J lost 8 bases, with 22 bases between them. Germline V gives CDR1 MGHDK, CDR2 SYGVNS. The CDR3 totals 15 residues. This entry comes from a study of CD8+CD57+ T cells in acquired aplastic anemia. In the study overall: Mean yield of DNA from sorted CD4+ and CD8+ cells was 2.5 to 4 ug. For CD4+ cells, healthy donors had an average of roughly 11 million reads.

Study observations and caveats: The CD8+ Simpson's diversity of patients and controls was not significantly different. Sharing between patients and controls was observed for twenty-nine CD8+ CDR3 sequences.

The chain is built from TRBV25-1 and TRBJ1-2; perhaps TRBD1 as D (5 bases). The origin of this receptor is a human donor in good health. The sequencing sample was made of sorted CD4+, CD8+, or CD8+CD57+ T cells (not recorded which) from PBMCs. CDR3 amino acids: CASRDLSRLTGGYTF. DNA for the CDR3: TGTGCCAGCAGAGATCTCTCCAGACTAACAGGCGGCTACACCTTC.